A selection of T cell receptor beta chains follows, all from one sample in a study of vaccination effects on CD4 cells after COVID-19. Using immunoSEQ multiplex PCR, the repertoire was profiled, and TCRdb retains in-frame clones only, with some absent. The data contain nearly 30,000 clones, roughly four fifths of them singletons. The antigens for these receptors are not known. The input for sequencing was CD4+ T cells from PBMCs cultured with HCoV-229E spike peptides, taken after COVID-19 vaccination. These receptors were taken from a human donor who received a COVID-19 vaccine. CDR3s include the opening cysteine and the closing phenylalanine or tryptophan. D genes are given only for firm matches. The size field is filled for only some rows; it gives once, few, many or a size class.

j_gene	d_gene	v_gene	abundance	CDR3aa	CDR3nt
TRBJ2-7	-	TRBV18	few	CASSPGSPQIYEQYF	TGTGCCAGTTCCCCGGGTTCCCCACAGATCTACGAGCAGTACTTC
TRBJ2-7	-	TRBV30	-	CAWAELYEQYF	TGTGCCTGGGCTGAGCTATACGAGCAGTACTTC
TRBJ1-2	-	TRBV5-6	once	CASSRGFGYGYTF	TGTGCCAGCAGCAGGGGGTTTGGCTATGGCTACACCTTC
TRBJ1-1	-	TRBV2	-	CASRRDTGGYTEAFF	TGTGCCAGCAGACGGGACACCGGAGGGTACACTGAAGCTTTCTTT
TRBJ2-7	-	TRBV19	-	CASSRGTTYEQYF	TGTGCCAGTAGTAGGGGTACTACCTACGAGCAGTACTTC
TRBJ2-5	TRBD2	TRBV3-1/TRBV3-2	-	CASSQVPSGTSGQETQYF	TGTGCCAGCAGCCAAGTCCCCTCCGGGACTAGCGGACAAGAGACCCAGTACTTC
TRBJ1-5	-	TRBV27	-	CASSRTVAQPQHF	TGTGCCAGCAGTCGGACAGTTGCTCAGCCCCAGCATTTT
TRBJ1-4	-	TRBV23-1	-	CASSQSPGGPLGEKLFF	TGCGCCAGCAGTCAATCCCCAGGAGGTCCTCTCGGGGAAAAACTGTTTTTT
TRBJ1-3	TRBD1	TRBV24-1	-	CATSDPDRQPHFSGNTIYF	TGTGCCACCAGTGACCCGGACAGGCAACCCCACTTCTCTGGAAACACCATATATTTT
TRBJ2-1	TRBD2	TRBV10-2	-	CASASGGASEQFF	TGCGCCAGCGCCAGCGGGGGGGCCAGTGAGCAGTTCTTC
TRBJ1-1	-	TRBV27	-	CASSLRRGTEAFF	TGTGCCAGCAGTCTGCGGAGGGGCACTGAAGCTTTCTTT
TRBJ1-1	TRBD1	TRBV6-5	-	CASRDRGLNTEAFF	TGTGCCAGCCGGGACAGGGGCTTAAACACTGAAGCTTTCTTT
TRBJ1-1	TRBD1	TRBV3-1/TRBV3-2	-	CASSRATGGSEAFF	TGTGCCAGCAGCCGGGCGACAGGGGGTAGTGAAGCTTTCTTT
TRBJ1-5	-	TRBV11-3	few	CASSSPTGYSNQPQHF	TGTGCCAGCAGCTCTCCGACAGGTTATAGCAATCAGCCCCAGCATTTT
TRBJ2-3	-	TRBV6-5	-	CASSSGGAGADTQYF	TGTGCCAGCTCTAGTGGGGGGGCCGGGGCAGATACGCAGTATTTT
TRBJ2-1	TRBD2	TRBV9	-	CASTLSGGNEQFF	TGTGCCAGCACCCTCTCGGGAGGCAATGAGCAGTTCTTC
TRBJ2-5	-	TRBV12-5	-	CASGPGRGTETQYF	TGTGCTAGTGGACCGGGACGGGGGACAGAGACCCAGTACTTC
TRBJ1-5	-	TRBV29-1	once	CSVGEWGRDQPQHF	TGCAGCGTTGGCGAATGGGGTCGGGATCAGCCCCAGCATTTT
TRBJ2-2	-	TRBV19	-	CASKPGQLNTGELFF	TGTGCCAGTAAGCCGGGACAACTCAACACCGGGGAGCTGTTTTTT
TRBJ2-7	TRBD1	TRBV27	-	CASRGTARYEQYF	TGTGCCAGCAGGGGGACAGCACGCTACGAGCAGTACTTC
TRBJ1-1	TRBD1	TRBV7-9	-	CASILDRGSAEAFF	TGTGCCAGCATCCTGGACAGGGGGTCCGCTGAAGCTTTCTTT
TRBJ2-3	TRBD2	TRBV6-5	-	CASSATSGIDTQYF	TGTGCCAGCAGCGCTACTAGCGGGATAGATACGCAGTATTTT
TRBJ2-7	TRBD1	TRBV5-1	-	CASSLDRGPYEQYF	TGCGCCAGCAGCTTGGACAGGGGTCCCTACGAGCAGTACTTC
TRBJ2-2	-	TRBV7-8	-	CASSPEVTGELFF	TGTGCCAGCAGCCCCGAAGTTACCGGGGAGCTGTTTTTT
TRBJ2-5	-	TRBV2	-	CASRAGLGETQYF	TGTGCCAGCAGGGCAGGGTTGGGAGAGACCCAGTACTTC
TRBJ2-5	TRBD2	TRBV4-1	-	CASSQPVAGVKGWETQYF	TGCGCCAGCAGCCAACCCGTAGCGGGAGTGAAGGGGTGGGAGACCCAGTACTTC
TRBJ1-1	-	TRBV19	-	CASSPLEGLNTEAFF	TGTGCCAGTAGCCCCCTGGAGGGGTTGAACACTGAAGCTTTCTTT
TRBJ2-3	-	TRBV29-1	-	CSVERVWGGTDTQYF	TGCAGCGTTGAACGGGTATGGGGTGGCACAGATACGCAGTATTTT
TRBJ1-3	-	TRBV5-1	-	CASSNAQGKGNTIYF	TGCGCCAGCAGCAACGCCCAGGGAAAGGGAAACACCATATATTTT
TRBJ2-1	TRBD2	TRBV11-2	-	CASSPILAGDDNEQFF	TGTGCCAGCAGCCCGATACTAGCGGGAGACGACAATGAGCAGTTCTTC
TRBJ2-5	-	TRBV5-1	-	CASSFPGQETQYF	TGCGCCAGCAGCTTTCCGGGCCAAGAGACCCAGTACTTC
TRBJ2-1	-	TRBV19	-	CASSIRMRQFF	TGTGCCAGTAGTATTCGAATGAGACAGTTCTTC
TRBJ1-4	TRBD1	TRBV3-1/TRBV3-2	-	CASSQGQGQLFF	TGTGCCAGCAGCCAAGGACAGGGTCAACTGTTTTTT
TRBJ1-5	-	TRBV7-6	-	CASSLGQSGNQPQHF	TGTGCCAGCAGCTTAGGGCAGTCTGGCAATCAGCCCCAGCATTTT
TRBJ2-2	-	TRBV5-5	-	CASSLILSTGELFF	TGTGCCAGCAGCTTGATCTTATCCACCGGGGAGCTGTTTTTT